The 23 T cell receptor beta chains below come from one sample, sequenced in a study of T cell repertoires in cytomegalovirus infection. TCRdb re-called the reads with MiXCR, one entry per CDR3 protein. The sample lists roughly 720,000 distinct CDR3 sequences, 35% to 45% occurring once. The sample was PBMCs. Source of these receptors: a human donor in good health (CMV status not recorded). Some clones in this sample may be carry-over from other donors' samples.

CDR3: CASRTPGGGQPQHF. In DNA, the CDR3 is TGTGCCAGCAGAACCCCGGGGGGTGGGCAGCCCCAGCATTTT. The rearrangement links TRBV28 to TRBJ1-5, with D perhaps TRBD1 (5 bases). V lost 6 bases, J lost 7 bases, and 16 bases lay in between. Looked up from germline, CDR1 is MDHEN and CDR2 is SYDVKM. CDR3 size: 14 residues.

V gene TRBV14 combines with J gene TRBJ1-1; unclear D gene. The V end lost 4 bases, the J end lost 7 bases, and 16 bases lay between the germline ends. Germline loops: CDR1 SGHDN, CDR2 FVKESK. This CDR3 contains 14 residues. The CDR3 nucleotides read TGTGCCAGCAGCCCCTATCGCGGGGTTCGTGAAGCTTTCTTT. It specifies CASSPYRGVREAFF.

At least ten counts were recorded for this clonotype. The V gene is TRBV7-2, the J gene TRBJ2-1, with TRBD2 matching over 8 bases. V dropped 3 bases and J dropped 0; count of bases not matched to a gene: 13. Germline V CDR1 and CDR2: SGHTA, FQGNSA. The CDR3 is 19 amino acids. The CDR3 spells CASSFLGPGGKGSYNEQFF. The CDR3 bases are TGTGCCAGCAGCTTTTTGGGCCCGGGGGGGAAGGGCTCCTACAATGAGCAGTTCTTC.

This sequence joins TRBV28 and TRBJ2-7, with TRBD1 identical over 8 bases. Germline V gene sequence: CDR1 MDHEN, CDR2 SYDVKM. This CDR3 has 17 amino acids. With 2 bases clipped from V and 5 bases from J, the junction kept 14 bases outside the gene matches. DNA for the CDR3: TGTGCCAGCAGTTTACTTAATGTGGGCAGGGGGCGACACGAGCAGTACTTC. Its protein is CASSLLNVGRGRHEQYF.

This clonotype has a handful of counts. J is TRBJ2-4 and V is TRBV20-1, with 7 bases that match TRBD1. CDR1 and CDR2 from the germline V gene are DFQATT and SNEGSKA (reference sequence). After removal of 5 bases from V and 4 bases from J, the junction contained 5 bases not matched to a gene. The CDR3 loop spans 13 amino acids. CDR3 DNA: TGCAGTGCTCTTGGGACAGTAAAAAACATTCAGTACTTC. Protein product: CSALGTVKNIQYF.

At least ten counts were recorded for this clonotype. This chain joins TRBV10-3 and TRBJ1-1; D not certain. V lost 7 bases, J lost 0 bases, and 6 bases lay in between. The germline gives CDR1 ENHRY, CDR2 SYGVKD. The CDR3 spans 12 residues. CDR3 DNA: TGTGCCATCAAGGAGATGAACACTGAAGCTTTCTTT. This sequence encodes CAIKEMNTEAFF.

The rearrangement joins TRBV7-9 to TRBJ2-2, with D possibly matching TRBD2 (6 bases). V was shortened by 7 bases and J by 1 base, with 13 bases between the two germline ends. Germline assignment: CDR1 SEHNR and CDR2 FQNEAQ (reference sequence). The CDR3 extends over 15 amino acids. CDR3 sequence reads: CASIFGGENTGELFF. The CDR3 DNA reads TGTGCCAGCATCTTTGGAGGGGAGAACACCGGGGAGCTGTTTTTT.

This clonotype was detected many times. This chain joins TRBV7-2 and TRBJ2-7, with D possibly TRBD2 on 6 matching bases. Trimming cost V 5 bases and J 3 bases, with 20 bases left between them. This CDR3 comprises 16 residues. In germline, CDR1 is SGHTA, CDR2 FQGNSA. The CDR3 DNA reads as TGTGCCAGCAGCGTACCCGGGACTCTCCTTTACTACGAGCAGTACTTC. This translates into CASSVPGTLLYYEQYF.

The chain employs TRBV12-3 or TRBV12-4 and TRBJ1-2; D not certain. Deletions cut 2 bases from V and 7 bases from J, with 14 bases between. CDR3 length: 14 residues. CDR3 region: CASSLSRGWGGYTF. CDR3 nucleotide sequence: TGTGCCAGCAGTTTATCACGGGGATGGGGTGGCTACACCTTC.

This clonotype appeared many times. The chain combines TRBV12-3 or TRBV12-4 with TRBJ1-2, with 10 bases aligning to TRBD1. The V segment lost 6 bases and the J segment 4 bases; nucleotides outside the gene matches: 5. This CDR3 is 14 amino acids long. In DNA, the CDR3 is TGTGCCAGCAGCCCGGGACAGGGGTCCTATGGCTACACCTTC. It translates to CASSPGQGSYGYTF.

The gene calls are TRBV9 and TRBJ2-1, with D maybe TRBD2 (5 bases). In germline, CDR1 is SGDLS, CDR2 YYNGEE. The CDR3 covers 16 residues. V lost 0 bases and J lost 7, with 17 bases in between. The CDR3 loop is CASSVVPGDWGNEQFF. Here the CDR3 DNA reads TGTGCCAGCAGCGTAGTCCCCGGGGATTGGGGAAATGAGCAGTTCTTC.

V gene TRBV27 combines with J gene TRBJ2-5; no reliable D call. The CDR3 contains 15 residues. CDR1 MNHEY and CDR2 SMNVEV come from the germline V gene (reference sequence). V lost 3 bases and J lost 7, with 18 bases in between. CDR3 nucleotides: TGTGCCAGCAGTTTTCCGCGGACGGATGCTGGGACCCAGTACTTC. This translates into CASSFPRTDAGTQYF.

The DNA for the CDR3 is TGTGCCTGGAGTCACACAGGGTCCTATGGCTACACCTTC. Protein: CAWSHTGSYGYTF. The chain combines TRBV30 with TRBJ1-2; tentative D call: TRBD1 (6 bases). In germline, CDR1 is GTSNPN, CDR2 SVGIG (reference sequence). V lost 2 bases and J 4 bases, leaving 11 bases between the germline ends. CDR3 size: 13 residues. The full variable domain, rest sourced from reference TRBV30 and TRBJ1-2, is SQTIHQWPATLVQPVGSPLSLECTVEGTSNPNLYWYRQAAGRGLQLLFYSVGIGQISSEVPQNLSASRPQDRQFILSSKKLLLSDSGFYLCAWSHTGSYGYTFGSGTRLTVV.

This clonotype was found many times. The chain carries TRBV7-8 and TRBJ2-2, with a tentative D call TRBD2 (6 bases). The CDR3 is made up of 15 amino acids. CDR1 SGHVS and CDR2 FQNEAQ come from the germline V gene. V was cut by 5 bases and J by 0 bases, with 10 bases left in between. CDR3 in amino acids: CASSPTGANTGELFF. The CDR3 region has the DNA TGTGCCAGCAGCCCCACGGGGGCGAACACCGGGGAGCTGTTTTTT.

This clonotype came up many times. The rearrangement uses TRBV7-2 and TRBJ1-3; 9 bases align to TRBD1. The V and J ends lost 5 bases and 4 bases, in that order; junction bases with no gene match: 9. CDR3 length equals 16 residues. Looked up from germline, CDR1 is SGHTA and CDR2 is FQGNSA. CDR3 loop: CASSRSGQGSGNTIYF. The CDR3 bases are TGTGCCAGCAGCCGTAGTGGACAGGGGTCGGGAAACACCATATATTTT.

V gene TRBV28 combines with J gene TRBJ2-7, with 9 bases lining up with TRBD2. The trim removed 5 bases at V and 0 bases at J, leaving 8 bases unmatched. This CDR3 is built from 16 residues. CDR1 is MDHEN, CDR2 SYDVKM, per germline. CDR3 DNA sequence: TGTGCCAGCAGTCCGACCGGACTAGCGCACTCCTACGAGCAGTACTTC. This gives the protein CASSPTGLAHSYEQYF.

The genes are TRBV15 and TRBJ1-5; D not resolved. The length of the CDR3 is 14 residues. The V gene's germline CDR1 is LNHNV and CDR2 YYDKDF (reference sequence). Trimming removed 4 bases from V and 6 bases from J, with 13 bases in between. The CDR3 loop reads CATSKNYEGQPQHF. CDR3 in DNA: TGTGCCACCAGCAAAAACTACGAGGGTCAGCCCCAGCATTTT.

This clonotype was seen repeatedly, ten times or more. The V gene is TRBV7-6, the J gene TRBJ1-6; the D is unclear. CDR1 is SGHVS and CDR2 is FNYEAQ in the germline V gene. The V end lost 5 bases, the J end lost 12 bases, and 11 bases lay between the germline ends. This CDR3 comprises 12 residues. In DNA form, the CDR3 reads TGTGCCAGCAGCCCGATCGGGGAACCCCTCCACTTT. Protein: CASSPIGEPLHF.

V and J are TRBV7-9 and TRBJ2-3; the match to TRBD1 covers 9 bases. Trimming at V came to 3 bases and at J to 4 bases, leaving 8 bases not matched to a gene. The CDR3 is 16 residues long. Germline V gene data show CDR1 as SEHNR and CDR2 as FQNEAQ (reference sequence). This CDR3 is CASSLTGGNQADTQYF. The DNA for the CDR3 is TGTGCCAGCAGCTTGACAGGGGGAAATCAAGCAGATACGCAGTATTTT.

In its sample, this clonotype was seen once. The rearrangement joins TRBV2 to TRBJ1-1; D uncertain. V was shortened by 7 bases and J by 0 bases, with 9 bases between the two germline ends. The CDR3 spans 13 residues. CDR1 SNHLY and CDR2 FYNNEI come from the germline V gene. The CDR3 DNA sequence: TGTGCCAGCATTATCTGGGTGAACACTGAAGCTTTCTTT. Its translation is CASIIWVNTEAFF.

The chain uses TRBV10-3 and TRBJ2-7; D may correspond to TRBD1 or TRBD2 (5 bases each). The germline gives CDR1 ENHRY, CDR2 SYGVKD. The ends were cut back, 10 bases at V and 3 bases at J, with 19 bases in the middle. CDR3 length: 14 amino acids. CDR3 nucleotides: TGTGCCACAAACTCCGGGACGGAGGACTACGAGCAGTACTTC. Translated, it gives CATNSGTEDYEQYF.

This clonotype has only a few counts. This chain uses TRBV5-1 with TRBJ2-3; D may be TRBD1 (6 bases). Per germline, CDR1 SGHRS and CDR2 YFSETQ. Trimming shortened V by 4 bases and J by 1 base, and 22 bases separated the two germline ends. CDR3 length equals 18 residues. DNA of the CDR3: TGCGCCAGCAGCGCCTCACTACAGGGTTTTGGGGGCACAGATACGCAGTATTTT. As protein: CASSASLQGFGGTDTQYF.

This clonotype was observed a few times. This sequence joins TRBV4-1 and TRBJ2-1, with D unclear. The CDR3 runs to 15 residues. V was cut by 0 bases and J by 7 bases, with 13 bases left in between. Per germline, CDR1 MGHRA and CDR2 YSYEKL. The CDR3 nucleotides are TGCGCCAGCAGCCAAGAAAACATGGTTTGGAATGAGCAGTTCTTC. Its translation is CASSQENMVWNEQFF.